The sequence of this T cell receptor (beta chain) was determined in a study of kidney transplant recipient with SARS-CoV-2 infection. This clonotype appeared a few times. Germline CDR1 and CDR2: WNHNN and SYGVQD (reference sequence). The CDR3 sequence is 17 residues long. Unmatched junction bases numbered 10, after V lost 0 bases and J lost 5 bases. TCRdb analysed the reads with MiXCR anew, one entry per CDR3 protein. This table holds under 250,000 distinct CDR3 sequences, about 28% found once. The starting material was a blood sample, obtained at baseline and on day 111 from a kidney transplant recipient. J is TRBJ2-7 and V is TRBV10-1; the match to TRBD2 covers 10 bases. The source is a young adult male patient who had COVID-19 and was a kidney transplant recipient. Some T cells may arise from the graft donor. The CDR3 DNA follows: TGCGCCAGCAGTGAGTCGACTCGGGCTAGCGGGGGCCACGAGCAGTACTTC. It is translated as CASSESTRASGGHEQYF.